The rows below give T cell receptor beta chains drawn from one sample of a study of blood T cells in healthy people across ages. TCRdb independently ran MiXCR on the 5' RACE reads; one entry per CDR3 protein. The sample consists of roughly 500,000 distinct CDR3 sequences, about 25% of them appearing once. The sample comprised blood. All receptors come from a woman in her 70s in good health. The CDR3 runs from the conserved cysteine through the conserved F or W. A D gene is named only where the DNA matches it firmly. Not every row has a clone size; where given, it reads once, few, many or a size class.

-,TRBV12-3/TRBV12-4,-,TRBJ2-3,TGTGCCAGCAGTTTGGCTAGCACAGATGCGCAGTATTTT,CASSLASTDAQYF
-,TRBV19,few,TRBJ2-3,TGTGCCAGTAGTAGTAAGTCCACGACAGATACGCAGTATTTT,CASSSKSTTDTQYF
-,TRBV7-2,-,TRBJ1-5,TGTGCCAGCAGCATAACCGGGATGTCTAATCAGCCCCAGCATTTT,CASSITGMSNQPQHF
-,TRBV11-1,few,TRBJ1-3,TGTGCCAGCAGCTTAACCGACAGACTCTCTGGAAACACCATATATTTT,CASSLTDRLSGNTIYF
TRBD1,TRBV24-1,few,TRBJ1-2,TGTGCCACCAGTGATACAGGGGAGTATGGCTACACCTTC,CATSDTGEYGYTF
-,TRBV3-1,-,TRBJ2-5,TGTGCCAGCAGCCAAGATCCGACAGCGCGGGAGACCCAGTACTTC,CASSQDPTARETQYF
-,TRBV5-5,few,TRBJ2-1,TGTGCCAGCAGGTACTTGGATGAGCAGTTCTTC,CASRYLDEQFF
-,TRBV7-2,-,TRBJ2-2,TGTGCCAGCAGCTTAGTAGCAAGTAGCTCCGGGGAGCTGTTTTTT,CASSLVASSSGELFF
-,TRBV7-2,-,TRBJ2-3,TGTGCCAGCAGCGAGGGGGGCTTCCGCACAGATACGCAGTATTTT,CASSEGGFRTDTQYF
-,TRBV3-1,-,TRBJ2-6,TGTGCCAGCAGCCAACGGGGGGACAGGACCTACTCTGGGGCCAACGTCCTGACTTTC,CASSQRGDRTYSGANVLTF
TRBD1,TRBV4-2,few,TRBJ1-4,TGTGCCAGCAGCCCGCCCGGGACAGGGGTGGAAAAACTGTTTTTT,CASSPPGTGVEKLFF
TRBD1,TRBV27,few,TRBJ2-7,TGTGCCAGCAGTTCTAAAGGGGGCAGCTCCTACGAGCAGTACTTC,CASSSKGGSSYEQYF
TRBD1,TRBV20-1,-,TRBJ1-1,TGCAGTGCTGATGAAAAGGACAGGGAAGCTTTCTTT,CSADEKDREAFF
TRBD1,TRBV5-1,-,TRBJ1-1,TGCTCCAGCAGCTTGACAGGGGGCCTTACTGAAGCTTTCTTT,CSSSLTGGLTEAFF
TRBD2,TRBV7-3,few,TRBJ2-2,TGTGCCAGCAGCTTTATCCCCCCGGGGGGAAGCACCGGGGAGCTGTTTTTT,CASSFIPPGGSTGELFF
-,TRBV20-1,few,TRBJ2-1,TGCAGTGCTAGAGCTGACTACAATGAGCAGTTCTTC,CSARADYNEQFF
-,TRBV5-1,few,TRBJ2-6,TGCGCCAGCAGCTCTGACAATGGGGCCAACGTCCTGACTTTC,CASSSDNGANVLTF
-,TRBV5-1,few,TRBJ2-3,TGCGCCAGCAGCGTACAGGCAGATACGCAGTATTTT,CASSVQADTQYF
-,TRBV6-2/TRBV6-3,few,TRBJ2-5,TGTGCCAGCAGTTACCGGGGGAAAGAGACCCAGTACTTC,CASSYRGKETQYF
-,TRBV15,few,TRBJ1-3,TGTGCCACCAGCAGAGATGGACCGGCTAACACCACATATTTT,CATSRDGPANTTYF
-,TRBV7-8,few,TRBJ2-5,TGTGCCAGCAGCTTAGTTGGGACATACCAAGAGACCCAGTACTTC,CASSLVGTYQETQYF
-,TRBV5-6,few,TRBJ1-2,TGTGCCAGCAGCCCGGACAAGAATTATGGCTACACCTTC,CASSPDKNYGYTF
-,TRBV7-9,-,TRBJ2-7,TGTGCCAGCAGCTTTGGTGCTAAGGTCGACTACGAGCAGTACTTC,CASSFGAKVDYEQYF
TRBD2,TRBV5-1,-,TRBJ2-3,TGCGCCAGCAGCTTGGCCCTGGGCGGGGGGGCCGGTACGCAGTATTTT,CASSLALGGGAGTQYF
TRBD2,TRBV11-1,-,TRBJ2-1,TGTGCCAGCAGCCGCACCTATACCGGGGGGGCCTACAATGAGCAGTTCTTC,CASSRTYTGGAYNEQFF
TRBD2,TRBV29-1,few,TRBJ2-5,TGCAGCGGCCAGCGGGGGGTGGGAGAGACCCAGTACTTC,CSGQRGVGETQYF
-,TRBV10-3,-,TRBJ1-6,TGTGCCATCAGTGATCCCGACGGCCCCTCAGAGAGTTCACCCCTCCACTTT,CAISDPDGPSESSPLHF
-,TRBV6-2/TRBV6-3,few,TRBJ1-2,TGTGCCAGCAGACCAACAGGGATAGGTACTGGCTACACCTTC,CASRPTGIGTGYTF
-,TRBV20-1,-,TRBJ1-2,TGCAGTGCTAGTGGGGGGGCGGAGGATGGCCACACCTTC,CSASGGAEDGHTF
-,TRBV7-2,-,TRBJ2-3,TGTGCCAGCAGCCCGGACGGGGTCTCCACAGATACGCAGTATTTT,CASSPDGVSTDTQYF
-,TRBV6-5,-,TRBJ1-2,TGTGCCAGCAGGCTCACGCAGGGTGGCTACACCTTC,CASRLTQGGYTF
TRBD1,TRBV20-1,-,TRBJ1-1,TGCAGTGCTAGAGATTTGGATAATTGGCAGGGGGCTCCTCAGAACACTGAAGCTTTCTTT,CSARDLDNWQGAPQNTEAFF
-,TRBV5-1,-,TRBJ2-3,TGCGCCAGCAGCTCTTCTGCTTGCACAGATACGCAGTATTTT,CASSSSACTDTQYF
-,TRBV12-3/TRBV12-4,-,TRBJ1-2,TGTGCCAGCACCCCACGGGCTGGCGGCTACACCTTC,CASTPRAGGYTF
TRBD1,TRBV7-2,-,TRBJ2-1,TGTGCCAGCAGCTTACTTGGGACAGGGTGGAATGAGCAGTTCTTC,CASSLLGTGWNEQFF
TRBD2,TRBV7-9,-,TRBJ2-3,TGTGCCAGCAGCTTAACTAGCGGGGGCATCACAGATACGCAGTATTTT,CASSLTSGGITDTQYF
-,TRBV20-1,-,TRBJ1-1,TGCAGTGGTATTCGTCAGGGGACTGAAGCTTTCTTT,CSGIRQGTEAFF
-,TRBV11-3,-,TRBJ1-4,TGTGCCAGCAGCAACAGGTTTCCTAATGAAAAACTGTTTTTT,CASSNRFPNEKLFF
-,TRBV6-5,few,TRBJ2-5,TGTGCCAGCAGTTACTCGTCAGGGTGGGAAGGGGAGACCCAGTACTTC,CASSYSSGWEGETQYF
-,TRBV25-1,few,TRBJ1-1,TGTGCCAGCAGTACCCTCGGACGGGACACTGAAGCTTTCTTT,CASSTLGRDTEAFF
TRBD2,TRBV9,-,TRBJ2-1,TGTGCCAGCAGCTTTAGCGGGGGAAAGTACTACAATGAGCAGTTCTTC,CASSFSGGKYYNEQFF
-,TRBV4-3,-,TRBJ2-2,TGCGCCAGCAGCCAAGAATTGTTGGAAGCATTTAACACCGGGGAGCTGTTTTTT,CASSQELLEAFNTGELFF